This T cell receptor beta chain was sequenced in a study of blood T cell repertoires in COVID-19 (dated by TCRdb to the early 2020s). General notes on the study: Samples from collaborators originated in the United States, Italy and Spain and spanned both the acute and convalescent phases of COVID-19. The material from the prospective study consisted of cDNA or gDNA derived from T cells, B-cell-depleted T cells, or PBMCs. Deeply sampled blood TCRbeta repertoires from subjects exposed to, actively infected with, or recovered from COVID-19 were included in the dataset. A freely available public database, intended as a resource for researchers studying the immune response to SARS-CoV-2, is where the repertoires were released. The samples were drawn from the first 160 participants of the ongoing ImmuneRACE study and from 1,254 subjects provided by 6 global collaborators. Nearly every sample came with metadata listing a de-identified subject ID, COVID-19 status, age in years and sex. Where HLA class I and class II types were available, the types were taken from metadata supplied by the sample provider, not from assay-based typing. Paper-wide results and their limitations: How much clinical and demographic metadata was included differed by source and by participant, and the metadata was provided uncurated.

Collaborating institutions collected whole blood in K2EDTA tubes following their own protocols. For TCRbeta analysis, collaborator samples were shipped as frozen whole blood, as isolated PBMCs, or as DNA extracted from either sample type. CDR3 length: 17 amino acids, cysteine to phenylalanine. The sequence is cut down to CDR3 DNA, 51 bases in frame from base 1. CDR1 and CDR2, looked up from the germline V gene, are SGHRS and YFSETQ. At the junction V is shortened by 0 bases and J by 4 bases; bases outside the gene matches: 12. TCRbeta CDR3 regions were amplified from genomic DNA by means of the immunoSEQ Assay, a bias-controlled multiplex PCR. The published analysis was carried out like this. The number of nucleated cells in each sample was estimated by amplification of reference gene primers within the assay. Sequence reads were collapsed and filtered to measure the absolute abundance of every unique TCRbeta CDR3 rearrangement. For each sample, productive Simpson clonality was calculated as the square root of Simpson's diversity index over productive rearrangements. The table comes from immuneACCESS by way of TCRdb, which keeps in-frame sequences with V and J called. Part of the clones is missing from these tables; in studies checked, under half for an unresolved V gene and the rest for unknown reasons. That table furnishes V, J and clone size, whereas the DNA furnished D and trimming. The sample table shows fewer than 90,000 clones, and roughly 78% are seen once. The ten largest clonotypes hold about 19% of the sample.

About this clone itself: Its antigen is still unknown. Nothing much larger sits one base from this clone, and base qualities are not available.

This TCR was recovered from a woman older than 75 with acute or convalescent COVID-19. The specimen sequenced was peripheral blood. The sequence is built from TRBV5-1 and TRBJ1-1; TRBD1 aligns with 7 central bases. This receptor has the CDR3 CASSLGTVTGATTEAFF. The DNA sequence is TGCGCCAGCAGCTTGGGTACTGTAACAGGGGCGACCACTGAAGCTTTCTTT.